This T cell receptor (beta chain) originates from a study of blood T cell repertoires in COVID-19 (dated by TCRdb to the early 2020s). With regard to the full study: Samples from collaborators originated in the United States, Italy and Spain and spanned both the acute and convalescent phases of COVID-19. The sample metadata nearly always contained a de-identified subject ID, COVID-19 status, age in years and sex. Where available, HLA class I and class II types were obtained from metadata supplied by the sample provider rather than from assay-based typing. Subjects who had been exposed to COVID-19, were actively infected with it, or had recovered from it provided the deeply sampled blood TCRbeta repertoires that made up the dataset. The samples were drawn from the first 160 participants of the ongoing ImmuneRACE study and from roughly 1,300 subjects provided by 6 global collaborators. The prospective study material was composed of cDNA or gDNA derived from T cells, B-cell-depleted T cells, or PBMCs. The repertoires were released in a freely available public database intended as a resource for research on the immune response to SARS-CoV-2. Study-wide conclusions, independent of this receptor: How much clinical and demographic metadata was included differed by source and by participant, and the metadata was provided uncurated.

Concerning this clone: Its antigen specificity is not known. Base quality data are lacking; no much larger clone is found one base away.

A second Seattle source provided samples from volunteer blood donors who had recovered from COVID-19. Each collaborating institution followed its own protocols to collect whole blood in K2EDTA tubes. For TCRbeta analysis, collaborators shipped samples in one of three forms: frozen whole blood, isolated PBMCs, or DNA extracted from either of those sample types. The CDR3 holds 15 amino acids from the cysteine to the phenylalanine. The DNA shown is the 45-base CDR3, in frame from base 1. V drops 0 bases and J drops 6 bases, leaving 9 bases in between. CDR1 SGHAT and CDR2 FQNNGV were looked up in the germline V gene. TCRbeta CDR3 regions were amplified from genomic DNA using the immunoSEQ Assay, a bias-controlled multiplex PCR. Per the authors' processing: The number of nucleated cells in each sample was estimated by amplification of reference gene primers within the assay. To quantify the absolute abundance of each unique TCRbeta CDR3 rearrangement, sequence reads were collapsed and filtered. Productive Simpson clonality was computed per sample as the square root of Simpson's diversity index over productive rearrangements. The source is immuneACCESS, and TCRdb retained only in-frame sequences with V and J called. Part of the clones is not carried over; for the studies checked, unresolved V genes explain less than half of this, and the remainder is unexplained. V and J calls and clone size are given by that table; D and trimming were obtained from the DNA. The sample includes over 150,000 clones, with approximately 90% observed a single time. Of the sample, approximately 4.1% is held by the ten largest clones.

The V and J segments used are TRBV11-2 and TRBJ1-6; a tentative D match to TRBD1 spans 6 bases. The sequence was collected from a woman aged 60-75 years who had recovered from COVID-19. Sequencing was done on a sample of peripheral blood. CDR3 loop: CASSLERGINSPLHF. The sequenced DNA is TGTGCCAGCAGCTTAGAAAGGGGGATTAATTCACCCCTCCACTTT.